Shown below are 20 T cell receptor beta chains from a single sample sequenced in a study of technical replicates of blood from a handful of donors. Clones were read by immunoSEQ multiplex PCR, and TCRdb kept only the in-frame ones, dropping some. The repertoire holds some 76,000 clones, with approximately 98% as singletons. The material sequenced was T cells isolated from PBMCs. Every receptor here comes from a human donor in good health.

This sequence joins TRBV5-1 and TRBJ1-2; D might be TRBD1 (6 bases). The CDR3 is 17 residues long. Germline CDR1 and CDR2: SGHRS and YFSETQ. The V gene lost 3 bases and the J gene lost 4 bases, with 22 bases spanning the gap. The DNA of the CDR3 is TGCGCCAGCAGCTCAGGGGACCTTACCGCGGGAGTCTATGGCTACACCTTC. Translating gives CASSSGDLTAGVYGYTF.

This clone was detected once. V usage is TRBV27 and J usage is TRBJ1-2, with 8 positions matching TRBD1. Germline-derived CDR1 and CDR2 are MNHEY and SMNVEV (reference sequence). The V segment lost 5 bases and the J segment 3 bases; nucleotides outside the gene matches: 11. This CDR3 region has 16 residues. CDR3 nucleotides: TGTGCCAGCAGTCCCCAGAGACAGGGGTATGACTATGGCTACACCTTC. Protein sequence: CASSPQRQGYDYGYTF.

The chain links TRBV11-2 to TRBJ1-2; D not resolved. Trimming pared 2 bases from V and 3 bases from J, leaving 7 bases between. This CDR3 comprises 13 residues. Germline loops: CDR1 SGHAT, CDR2 FQNNGV. DNA for the CDR3: TGTGCCAGCAGCTTAAAACGGGACTATGGCTACACCTTC. Protein sequence: CASSLKRDYGYTF.

As DNA, the CDR3 is TGTGCCAGCAGTTGGGAAGAGGGTCAGCCCCAGCATTTT. Translated, it gives CASSWEEGQPQHF. The chain links TRBV6-5 to TRBJ1-5; D gene ambiguous. CDR3 length equals 13 residues. V was cut by 4 bases and J by 6 bases, with 10 bases left in between. Germline CDR1 and CDR2: MNHEY and SVGAGI.

This sequence joins TRBV9 and TRBJ1-2, with TRBD1 as a possible D gene (6 bases). The germline V gene has CDR1 SGDLS and CDR2 YYNGEE. CDR3 length: 14 amino acids. V lost 2 bases to trimming and J lost 4 bases, with 12 bases between them. The CDR3 sequence: CASSVSGAGYGYTF. The CDR3 DNA reads as TGTGCCAGCAGCGTTTCAGGGGCAGGCTATGGCTACACCTTC.

This clone has just one count. The chain has TRBV6-5 and TRBJ2-7, with a possible D match to TRBD1 (7 bases). The CDR3 is 14 residues long. Trimming took 8 bases from V and 0 from J, leaving 14 bases between them. The germline CDR1 and CDR2 sequences are MNHEY and SVGAGI. Here the CDR3 DNA reads TGTGCCAGCGCCAGGGGGGTTCCCTCCTACGAGCAGTACTTC. Translating gives CASARGVPSYEQYF.

V is TRBV19 and J is TRBJ2-2, with D tentatively TRBD1 (5 bases). The CDR3 consists of 13 residues. V was clipped by 10 bases and J by 4 bases, with 13 bases between them. From germline, CDR1 is LNHDA and CDR2 SQIVND (reference sequence). The CDR3 spells CATHSGSTGELFF. DNA for the CDR3: TGTGCCACGCATTCAGGGTCCACCGGGGAGCTGTTTTTT.

This clone was counted a single time. V gene TRBV5-1 combines with J gene TRBJ2-1; D unclear. The CDR3 runs to 14 residues. Trimming shortened V by 0 bases and J by 6 bases, and 10 bases separated the two germline ends. CDR1 is SGHRS and CDR2 is YFSETQ in the germline V gene. CDR3 residues: CASSLAGRPNEQFF. DNA of the CDR3: TGCGCCAGCAGCTTGGCAGGTAGGCCCAATGAGCAGTTCTTC.

This chain uses TRBV19 with TRBJ1-1; D is undetermined. The CDR3 runs 14 residues. CDR1 and CDR2 from the germline V gene are LNHDA and SQIVND (reference sequence). The germline V and J ends were trimmed by 1 base and 2 bases, with 8 bases remaining between them. DNA for the CDR3: TGTGCCAGTAGTATAGTTGCGGGAAACACTGAAGCTTTCTTT. Translation: CASSIVAGNTEAFF.

V and J are TRBV4-2 and TRBJ1-4; TRBD1 matches 7 bases. The ends lost 3 bases at V and 3 bases at J; junction bases unmatched: 7. The CDR3 sequence is 16 residues long. CDR1 and CDR2 (germline): LGHNA, YNFKEQ. The CDR3 spells CASSHERQGANEKLFF. The DNA for the CDR3 is TGTGCCAGCAGCCACGAAAGACAGGGCGCTAATGAAAAACTGTTTTTT.

V is TRBV6-5 and J is TRBJ1-2; D might be TRBD1 (6 bases). Trimming shortened V by 5 bases and J by 5 bases, and 15 bases separated the two germline ends. Germline CDR1 reads MNHEY; CDR2 reads SVGAGI. The CDR3 is made up of 14 amino acids. The CDR3 DNA sequence: TGTGCCAGCAGTCTCGACAGGATGGGGTATGGCTACACCTTC. Protein sequence: CASSLDRMGYGYTF.

This chain connects TRBV9 to TRBJ2-7; 7 positions agree with TRBD2. CDR1 is SGDLS and CDR2 is YYNGEE in the germline V gene. V lost 2 bases, J lost 3 bases, and 5 bases stayed unmatched. The CDR3 runs to 14 residues. This CDR3 is CASSVASGFYEQYF. For the CDR3, the DNA is TGTGCCAGCAGCGTGGCTAGCGGATTCTACGAGCAGTACTTC.

The chain combines TRBV7-8 with TRBJ2-7; 8 positions match TRBD2. CDR1 and CDR2 from the germline V gene are SGHVS and FQNEAQ. With V trimmed by 2 bases and J by 2 bases, 5 bases remained unmatched. This CDR3 contains 15 residues. CDR3: CASSLTSGTPYEQYF. DNA of the CDR3: TGTGCCAGCAGCTTAACTAGCGGCACTCCCTACGAGCAGTACTTC.

The chain uses TRBV4-3 and TRBJ2-1, with TRBD2 matching over 8 bases. The germline V gene has CDR1 LGHNA and CDR2 YSLEER. The ends lost 3 bases at V and 12 bases at J; junction bases unmatched: 10. The CDR3 has 14 amino acids. CDR3 DNA: TGCGCCAGCAGCCATCTCGAAGCGGGAGTAGCGCAGTTCTTC. It is translated as CASSHLEAGVAQFF.

The J gene is TRBJ2-7, the V gene TRBV30, with TRBD1 identical over 7 bases. Germline assignment: CDR1 GTSNPN and CDR2 SVGIG (reference sequence). The CDR3 extends over 13 amino acids. J lost 3 bases, V lost 4 bases, and 6 bases had no gene match. The DNA for the CDR3 is TGTGCCTGGAACAGGGGCCTTAGCTACGAGCAGTACTTC. This encodes CAWNRGLSYEQYF.

The V gene is TRBV10-3, the J gene TRBJ1-2; D uncertain. V lost 8 bases and J lost 4, with 26 bases in between. The CDR3 has 17 residues. Per germline, CDR1 ENHRY and CDR2 SYGVKD. CDR3 sequence reads: CAIASPETLLRGYGYTF. The CDR3 coding sequence is TGTGCCATCGCCTCACCGGAAACCCTCCTTCGAGGCTATGGCTACACCTTC.

This rearrangement joins TRBV11-2 to TRBJ1-1; 9 bases align to TRBD1. V was clipped by 6 bases and J by 3 bases; unmatched bases: 5. CDR3 size: 14 residues. Germline-derived CDR1 and CDR2 are SGHAT and FQNNGV. For the CDR3, the DNA is TGTGCCAGCAGGGGCCGGGACAGGGACACTGAAGCTTTCTTT. Residues: CASRGRDRDTEAFF. Complete variable domain (other parts from reference TRBV11-2 and TRBJ1-1): EAGVAQSPRYKIIEKRQSVAFWCNPISGHATLYWYQQILGQGPKLLIQFQNNGVVDDSQLPKDRFSAERLKGVDSTLKIQPAKLEDSAVYLCASRGRDRDTEAFFGQGTRLTVV.

J is TRBJ2-2 and V is TRBV10-1; TRBD1 is a possible D gene (5 bases). V lost 9 bases and J 4 bases, leaving 9 bases between the germline ends. The CDR3 covers 12 residues. CDR1 and CDR2 from the germline V gene are WNHNN and SYGVQD (reference sequence). CDR3 bases: TGCGCCAGTCAGGGTGGCACCGGGGAGCTGTTTTTT. It is translated as CASQGGTGELFF.

The chain combines TRBV4-2 with TRBJ2-7, with 10 bases that match TRBD2. After removal of 1 base from V and 5 bases from J, the junction contained 20 bases not matched to a gene. The CDR3 contains 20 residues. Per the germline V gene, CDR1 is LGHNA and CDR2 is YNFKEQ. The CDR3 DNA reads as TGTGCCAGCAGCCAAGTCCGGGGTGTCGGTAGCGGGAGGTTGTTGCACGAGCAGTACTTC. Its protein is CASSQVRGVGSGRLLHEQYF.

The chain combines TRBV5-1 with TRBJ2-1, with D tentatively TRBD2 (6 bases). Germline assignment: CDR1 SGHRS and CDR2 YFSETQ. The V and J ends lost 4 bases and 7 bases respectively, with 18 bases between them. This CDR3 has 15 amino acids. The CDR3 DNA sequence: TGCGCCAGCAGCCTGTTGGGGTCAGGGACTAATGAGCAGTTCTTC. Translation: CASSLLGSGTNEQFF.